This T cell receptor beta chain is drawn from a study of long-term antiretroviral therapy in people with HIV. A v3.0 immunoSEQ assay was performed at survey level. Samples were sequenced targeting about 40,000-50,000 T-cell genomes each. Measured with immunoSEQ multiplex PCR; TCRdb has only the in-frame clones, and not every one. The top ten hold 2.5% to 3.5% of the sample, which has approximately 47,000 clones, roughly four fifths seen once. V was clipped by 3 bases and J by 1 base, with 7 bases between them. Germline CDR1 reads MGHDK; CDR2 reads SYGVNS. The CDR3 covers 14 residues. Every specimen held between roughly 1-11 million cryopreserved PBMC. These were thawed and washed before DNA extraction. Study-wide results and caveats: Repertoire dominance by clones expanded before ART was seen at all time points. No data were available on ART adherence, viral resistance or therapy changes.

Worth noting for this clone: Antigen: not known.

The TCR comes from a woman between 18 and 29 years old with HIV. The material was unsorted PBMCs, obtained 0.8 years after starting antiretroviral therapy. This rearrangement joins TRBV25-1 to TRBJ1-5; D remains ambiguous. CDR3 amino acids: CASSDPASNQPQHF. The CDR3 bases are TGTGCCAGCAGTGATCCAGCAAGCAATCAGCCCCAGCATTTT.